This T cell receptor beta chain was sequenced in a study of CD4 T cells in relation to SARS-CoV-2 and coronaviruses. Across the study: After roughly eleven days of antigen culture, PBMC TCR beta CDR3s were sequenced. A couple of subjects were Hispanic; patients were eight or nine males and a few females. Study findings and constraints: The assay detects memory recall responses, not culture-primed primary responses.

Regarding this clone: Its antigen is unknown.

More than 7.5 x 10^4 naive or memory CD4+ cells were cultured with CEF peptides for more than nine days. The method was immunoSEQ multiplex PCR; TCRdb's version includes in-frame clones alone and lacks a portion of them. The sample lists some 30,000 clones, about 70% occurring once. V was cut by 5 bases and J by 9 bases, with 14 bases left in between. Germline values: CDR1 MDHEN, CDR2 SYDVKM. This CDR3 comprises 13 residues. This TCR was recovered from an adult with COVID-19. Sequenced material: memory CD4+ T cells from PBMCs, cultured in vitro. V is TRBV28 and J is TRBJ1-5, with D tentatively TRBD1 (5 bases). CDR3 bases: TGTGCCAGCAGTAAACAGGTCTTCGGGCCCCAGCATTTT. Encoded protein: CASSKQVFGPQHF.